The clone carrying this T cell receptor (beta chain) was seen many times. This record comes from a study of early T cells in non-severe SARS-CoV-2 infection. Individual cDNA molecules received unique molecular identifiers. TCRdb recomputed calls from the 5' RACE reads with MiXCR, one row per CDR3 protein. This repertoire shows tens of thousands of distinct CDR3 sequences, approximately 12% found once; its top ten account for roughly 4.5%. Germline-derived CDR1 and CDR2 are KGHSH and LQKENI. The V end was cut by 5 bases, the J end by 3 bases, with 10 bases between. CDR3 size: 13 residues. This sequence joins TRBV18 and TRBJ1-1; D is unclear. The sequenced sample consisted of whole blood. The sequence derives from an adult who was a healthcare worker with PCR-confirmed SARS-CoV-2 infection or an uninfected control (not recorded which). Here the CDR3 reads CASSFLRDTEAFF. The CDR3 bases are TGTGCCAGCTCATTCCTCCGGGACACTGAAGCTTTCTTT.